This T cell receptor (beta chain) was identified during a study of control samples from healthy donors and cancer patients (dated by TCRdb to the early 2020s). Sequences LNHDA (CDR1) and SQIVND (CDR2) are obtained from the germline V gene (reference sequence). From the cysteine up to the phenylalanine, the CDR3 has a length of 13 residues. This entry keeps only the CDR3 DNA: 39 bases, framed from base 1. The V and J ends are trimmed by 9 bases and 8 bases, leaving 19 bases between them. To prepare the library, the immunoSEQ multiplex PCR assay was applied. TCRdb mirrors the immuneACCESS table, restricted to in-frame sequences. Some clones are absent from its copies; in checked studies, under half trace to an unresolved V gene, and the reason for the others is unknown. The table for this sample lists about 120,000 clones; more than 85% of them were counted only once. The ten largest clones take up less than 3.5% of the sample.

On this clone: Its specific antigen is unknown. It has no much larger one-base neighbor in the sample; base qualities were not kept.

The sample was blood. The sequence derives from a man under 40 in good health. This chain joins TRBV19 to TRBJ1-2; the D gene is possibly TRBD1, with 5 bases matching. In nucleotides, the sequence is TGTGCCAGCAATGAGGGACGCCTCGCGGGCTACACCTTC. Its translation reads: CASNEGRLAGYTF.